These 19 T cell receptor beta chains were all obtained from the same sample, sequenced in a study of T cell repertoires in cytomegalovirus infection. TCRdb recomputed calls from the reads with MiXCR, one row per CDR3 protein. The sample records 60,000 to 80,000 distinct CDR3 sequences, roughly a fifth being singletons. These receptors have no identified antigens. Sample: CD8+ T cells from cultured PBMCs, taken from culture after CMV antigen stimulation. Receptors were obtained from a human donor in good health (CMV status not recorded). Some clones in this sample may be carry-over from other donors' samples.

Only a few counts were recorded for this clonotype. The rearrangement links TRBV7-8 to TRBJ2-1, with 14 bases lining up with TRBD2. V lost 5 bases, J lost 9 bases, and 15 bases stayed unmatched. The germline gives CDR1 SGHVS, CDR2 FQNEAQ. The CDR3 spans 18 residues. The DNA for the CDR3 is TGTGCCAGCAGCCTCCGTCCCGGGACTAGCGGGAGTGGTCCTGAGCAGTTCTTC. Encoded protein: CASSLRPGTSGSGPEQFF.

This clonotype turned up a few times. The chain recombines TRBV7-6 with TRBJ1-5, with D possibly TRBD1 on 6 matching bases. Germline CDR1 is SGHVS and CDR2 is FNYEAQ. V was shortened by 1 base and J by 8 bases, with 15 bases between the two germline ends. This CDR3 contains 15 residues. The chain's CDR3 is CASSLGAGDSEPQHF. DNA of the CDR3: TGTGCCAGCAGCTTAGGGGCAGGGGATTCTGAGCCCCAGCATTTT.

The sample holds a few counts of this clonotype. The CDR3 loop reads CASTNKEAGNTIYF. The CDR3 nucleotides read TGTGCCAGCACCAACAAGGAGGCTGGAAACACCATATATTTT. The genes are TRBV6-5 and TRBJ1-3; unclear D gene. V was clipped by 7 bases and J by 2 bases, with 12 bases between them. Germline loops: CDR1 MNHEY, CDR2 SVGAGI. The CDR3 covers 14 residues.

This chain joins TRBV10-3 and TRBJ1-1; D ambiguous. The CDR3 consists of 12 residues. Deletions cut 2 bases from V and 3 bases from J, with 4 bases between. Germline V gene sequence: CDR1 ENHRY, CDR2 SYGVKD. CDR3 sequence: CAISEGYTEAFF. The CDR3 nucleotides read TGTGCCATCAGTGAGGGATACACTGAAGCTTTCTTT.

The table lists this clonotype with a few counts. The chain has TRBV7-2 and TRBJ1-5; perhaps TRBD1 as D (6 bases). Trimming left V 8 bases short and J 1 base short, with 18 bases between. Germline CDR1 reads SGHTA; CDR2 reads FQGNSA. The CDR3 is 16 residues long. The CDR3: CASSLGTRGSNQPQHF. DNA for the CDR3: TGTGCCAGCTCCTTGGGCACGAGGGGGAGCAATCAGCCCCAGCATTTT.

This clonotype was recorded many times. The genes are TRBV7-9 and TRBJ1-5; TRBD1 agrees at 8 bases. Trimming cost V 3 bases and J 4 bases; bases outside gene matches: 5. Germline V gives CDR1 SEHNR, CDR2 FQNEAQ (reference sequence). The CDR3 covers 15 residues. This chain's CDR3 is CASSFGQGGNQPQHF. The CDR3 nucleotides are TGTGCCAGCAGCTTCGGACAGGGAGGAAATCAGCCCCAGCATTTT.

The genes are TRBV11-2 and TRBJ2-4; maybe TRBD2 (5 bases). Germline loops: CDR1 SGHAT, CDR2 FQNNGV. The ends were cut back, 0 bases at V and 1 base at J, with 13 bases in the middle. The CDR3 loop spans 17 amino acids. As DNA, the CDR3 is TGTGCCAGCAGCTTAGAAGGCGGGCCCTGGGCCAAAAACATTCAGTACTTC. It specifies CASSLEGGPWAKNIQYF.

This clonotype has only a few counts. The chain employs TRBV7-9 and TRBJ2-7; D gene ambiguous. Germline V lookup: CDR1 SEHNR, CDR2 FQNEAQ (reference sequence). This CDR3 is 15 amino acids long. V was trimmed by 1 base and J by 5 bases, leaving 15 bases between them. CDR3 protein: CASSLVDTLKNEQYF. The CDR3 bases are TGTGCCAGCAGCTTAGTAGATACCCTGAAGAACGAGCAGTACTTC.

This clonotype appeared a few times. The chain recombines TRBV7-2 with TRBJ1-1, with TRBD1 identical over 7 bases. In germline, CDR1 is SGHTA, CDR2 FQGNSA. V trimming: 5 bases; J trimming: 0 bases; junction bases outside the gene matches: 9. This CDR3 contains 16 residues. CDR3 nucleotide sequence: TGTGCCAGCAGCCTTAGGACAGGACTTTTGAACACTGAAGCTTTCTTT. It specifies CASSLRTGLLNTEAFF.

This clonotype has a single count. The chain combines TRBV28 with TRBJ1-1; D gene ambiguous. The germline V and J ends were trimmed by 3 bases and 0 bases, with 14 bases remaining between them. The CDR3 has 16 amino acids. Germline-derived CDR1 and CDR2 are MDHEN and SYDVKM. DNA for the CDR3: TGTGCCAGCAGTTTCATTGTGGCTCGGTTGAACACTGAAGCTTTCTTT. Translating it yields CASSFIVARLNTEAFF.

This clonotype was seen repeatedly, ten times or more. The chain carries TRBV7-2 and TRBJ1-4; D not certain. With 3 bases removed from V and 6 bases from J, the gap between germline ends came to 2 bases. Germline CDR1 SGHTA, CDR2 FQGNSA. CDR3 length: 11 residues. CDR3 in DNA: TGTGCCAGCAGCTTTGATGAAAAACTGTTTTTT. This sequence encodes CASSFDEKLFF.

A few counts support this clonotype. This chain uses TRBV18 with TRBJ1-5, with 9 bases matching TRBD1. CDR1 is KGHSH and CDR2 is LQKENI in the germline V gene. The junction had 12 bases not matched to a gene; V was cut back by 0 bases and J by 6 bases. The CDR3 has 18 amino acids. The CDR3 DNA reads as TGTGCCAGCTCACCACCCGGGACAGGGCGCCGCAGTAGTCAGCCCCAGCATTTT. Its translation is CASSPPGTGRRSSQPQHF.

By its share, this clonotype is medium-sized. J is TRBJ1-5 and V is TRBV5-5; a possible D gene is TRBD1 (5 bases). Per germline, CDR1 SGHKS and CDR2 YYEKEE (reference sequence). The CDR3 extends over 16 amino acids. Trimming took off 0 bases at V and 0 bases at J, with 10 bases between the two ends. The CDR3 DNA is TGTGCCAGCAGCTTGGGGGACGGGTATAGCAATCAGCCCCAGCATTTT. The encoded protein is CASSLGDGYSNQPQHF. Together with reference TRBV5-5 and TRBJ1-5, the CDR3 gives the full variable domain: DAGVTQSPTHLIKTRGQQVTLRCSPISGHKSVSWYQQVLGQGPQFIFQYYEKEERGRGNFPDRFSARQFPNYSSELNVNALLLGDSALYLCASSLGDGYSNQPQHFGDGTRLSIL.

This clonotype was seen a few times. The chain carries TRBV7-2 and TRBJ1-3; tentative D call: TRBD1 (5 bases). With 5 bases removed from V and 0 bases from J, the gap between germline ends came to 17 bases. Germline CDR1 and CDR2: SGHTA and FQGNSA. The CDR3 totals 17 residues. The CDR3 sequence: CASSPILGAFSGNTIYF. CDR3 coding DNA: TGTGCCAGCAGCCCAATACTTGGGGCCTTCTCTGGAAACACCATATATTTT.

This clonotype was seen more than once but under ten times. This chain connects TRBV7-8 to TRBJ1-3, with a possible D match to TRBD1 (5 bases). The germline V gene has CDR1 SGHVS and CDR2 FQNEAQ. The CDR3 is made up of 16 amino acids. Trimming left V 5 bases short and J 0 bases short, with 14 bases between. DNA of the CDR3: TGTGCCAGCAGCCAACCCGGGACCTCCTCTGGAAACACCATATATTTT. Protein sequence: CASSQPGTSSGNTIYF.

The rearrangement uses TRBV28 and TRBJ1-2; D is unclear. Between the trimmed V and J ends, which lost 1 base and 6 bases, there was a span of 18 bases. Germline lookup yields CDR1 MDHEN and CDR2 SYDVKM. The CDR3 covers 16 residues. The CDR3: CASSLLPRAGGDGYTF. CDR3 nucleotides: TGTGCCAGCAGTTTATTACCCCGGGCCGGCGGTGATGGCTACACCTTC.

The rearrangement links TRBV12-3 or TRBV12-4 to TRBJ1-3; D possibly corresponds to TRBD1 (5 bases). V lost 8 bases to trimming and J lost 2 bases, with 25 bases between them. The CDR3 contains 18 residues. The CDR3 DNA sequence: TGTGCCAGCGGGGACCGGGACTCCATTTCTGCGGCTGGAAACACCATATATTTT. Translated: CASGDRDSISAAGNTIYF.

This clonotype has only a few counts. The J gene is TRBJ1-4, the V gene TRBV27, with TRBD1 matching 7 bases. This CDR3 comprises 17 residues. Trimming cost V 6 bases and J 5 bases; bases outside gene matches: 15. CDR1 is MNHEY and CDR2 is SMNVEV in the germline V gene (reference sequence). The DNA of the CDR3 is TGTGCCAGCAGGGAAGGGCATGGGACAGCTCAGAATGAAAAACTGTTTTTT. Its translation is CASREGHGTAQNEKLFF.

The gene calls are TRBV7-2 and TRBJ2-3, with D tentatively TRBD1 or TRBD2 (6 bases each). Germline values: CDR1 SGHTA, CDR2 FQGNSA. V was trimmed by 8 bases and J by 3 bases, leaving 15 bases between them. There are 14 residues in the CDR3. The CDR3 region is CASCRWGATDTQYF. Written as DNA, the CDR3 is TGTGCCAGCTGCCGGTGGGGGGCAACAGATACGCAGTATTTT.